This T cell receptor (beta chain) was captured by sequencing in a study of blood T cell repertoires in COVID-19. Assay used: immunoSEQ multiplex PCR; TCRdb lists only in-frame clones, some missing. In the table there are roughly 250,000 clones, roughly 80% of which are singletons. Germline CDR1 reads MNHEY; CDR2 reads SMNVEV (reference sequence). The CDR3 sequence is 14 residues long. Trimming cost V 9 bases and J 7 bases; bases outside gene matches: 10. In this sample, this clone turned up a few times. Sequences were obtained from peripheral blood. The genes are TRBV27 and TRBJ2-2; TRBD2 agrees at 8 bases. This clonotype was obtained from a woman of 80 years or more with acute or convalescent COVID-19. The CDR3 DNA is TGTGCCAGTTCCGGGACTAGATATGACGGGGAGCTGTTTTTT. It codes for CASSGTRYDGELFF.